These 19 T cell receptor beta chains came from one sample sequenced in a study of control samples from healthy donors and cancer patients. The assay was immunoSEQ multiplex PCR, and TCRdb's table has in-frame clones only and misses some. The sample lists roughly 70,000 clones; nearly 85% were seen once. The material sequenced was blood. Receptor source: a man in his fifties or sixties in good health.

The chain joins TRBV10-2 to TRBJ1-1, with 9 bases lining up with TRBD1. V lost 2 bases to trimming and J lost 5 bases; unmatched junction nucleotides: 18. Germline assignment: CDR1 WSHSY and CDR2 SAAADI. CDR3 size: 19 residues. In DNA, the CDR3 is TGCGCCAGCAGTGAGCGGGGGGGGACAGGGTGGATTGAAGGGACTGAAGCTTTCTTT. It yields the protein CASSERGGTGWIEGTEAFF.

This sequence joins TRBV3-1 (or the pseudogene TRBV3-2) and TRBJ2-2; 14 bases agree with TRBD2. This CDR3 has 18 residues. CDR1 and CDR2 from the germline V gene are LGHDT and YNNKEL (reference sequence). Unmatched junction bases numbered 8, after V lost 1 base and J lost 7 bases. The CDR3 DNA follows: TGTGCCAGCAGCCAAGCCGGGACTAGCGGGAGAGAGGGCGGGGAGCTGTTTTTT. Translating gives CASSQAGTSGREGGELFF.

The chain uses TRBV6-4 and TRBJ2-7; TRBD2 agrees at 9 bases. The V gene's germline CDR1 is MRHNA and CDR2 SNTAGT. V lost 4 bases, J lost 3 bases, and 1 base stayed unmatched. This CDR3 is built from 13 residues. The CDR3 loop is CASSALAGYEQYF. Here the CDR3 DNA reads TGTGCCAGCAGTGCACTAGCGGGCTACGAGCAGTACTTC.

The rearrangement joins TRBV9 to TRBJ2-3; D is tentatively TRBD1 or TRBD2 (5 bases each). Germline V CDR1 and CDR2: SGDLS, YYNGEE. The CDR3 sequence is 15 residues long. V lost 0 bases and J 1 base, leaving 9 bases between the germline ends. The CDR3 region has the DNA TGTGCCAGCAGCGTAGGTGGGGGAGGCACAGATACGCAGTATTTT. Translating gives CASSVGGGGTDTQYF. Complete variable domain (other parts from reference TRBV9 and TRBJ2-3): DSGVTQTPKHLITATGQRVTLRCSPRSGDLSVYWYQQSLDQGLQFLIQYYNGEERAKGNILERFSAQQFPDLHSELNLSSLELGDSALYFCASSVGGGGTDTQYFGPGTRLTVL.

The genes are TRBV19 and TRBJ2-7, with D unresolved. The V end was cut by 7 bases, the J end by 8 bases, with 21 bases between. The CDR3 totals 14 residues. Germline CDR1 and CDR2: LNHDA and SQIVND (reference sequence). The CDR3, as DNA: TGTGCCAGTATGGTTTCAGGCGGTGGCGGTAAGCAGTACTTC. It is translated as CASMVSGGGGKQYF.

The chain couples TRBV3-1 (or the pseudogene TRBV3-2) to TRBJ1-2, with D perhaps TRBD1 (6 bases). CDR3 length: 14 amino acids. Germline CDR1 is LGHDT and CDR2 is YNNKEL (reference sequence). V was trimmed by 0 bases and J by 8 bases, leaving 13 bases between them. The CDR3 DNA reads TGTGCCAGCAGCCAAGATGGAGGGGGGGAGGGCTACACCTTC. This codes for CASSQDGGGEGYTF.

This clone was observed a single time. This chain joins TRBV4-3 and TRBJ2-7, with D possibly matching TRBD1 (6 bases). This CDR3 comprises 14 residues. V was trimmed by 4 bases and J by 2 bases, leaving 12 bases between them. Germline assignment: CDR1 LGHNA and CDR2 YSLEER. CDR3 sequence reads: CASSLDRSTYEQYF. The CDR3 bases are TGCGCCAGCAGCCTGGACAGATCGACCTACGAGCAGTACTTC.

The chain uses TRBV6-1 and TRBJ1-2; D gene ambiguous. V gave up 3 bases and J gave up 2 bases, with 4 bases separating them. The germline V gene has CDR1 MNHNS and CDR2 SASEGT. The CDR3 consists of 12 residues. For the CDR3, the DNA is TGTGCCAGCAGTGAGGGGAACTATGGCTACACCTTC. It encodes CASSEGNYGYTF.

V is TRBV7-2 and J is TRBJ2-7, with unresolved D. The CDR3 length is 15 residues. V gave up 2 bases and J gave up 4 bases, with 15 bases separating them. The germline gives CDR1 SGHTA, CDR2 FQGNSA. DNA of the CDR3: TGTGCCAGCAGCTTATACTTCGGTGCAAGGTACGAGCAGTACTTC. Amino acid sequence: CASSLYFGARYEQYF.

This sequence joins TRBV27 and TRBJ2-3; D is uncertain. Between the trimmed V and J ends, which lost 5 bases and 5 bases, there was a span of 17 bases. The CDR3 extends over 15 amino acids. Germline CDR1 is MNHEY and CDR2 is SMNVEV (reference sequence). CDR3 amino acids: CASSPYFTAKDTQYF. In nucleotides, the CDR3 is TGTGCCAGCAGTCCCTATTTCACGGCAAAAGATACGCAGTATTTT.

The chain joins TRBV19 to TRBJ1-6; possibly TRBD1 for D (6 bases). V lost 4 bases, J lost 7 bases, and 11 bases lay in between. The CDR3 has 14 residues. Germline CDR1 LNHDA, CDR2 SQIVND (reference sequence). The CDR3 is CASSSLGGNSPLHF. The CDR3 nucleotides are TGTGCCAGTAGTAGCCTAGGGGGGAATTCACCCCTCCACTTT.

This clone was found once. The chain has TRBV6-6 and TRBJ2-7; 9 bases are a match to TRBD1. CDR1 is MNHNY and CDR2 is SVGAGI in the germline V gene (reference sequence). V lost 7 bases to trimming and J lost 6 bases; unmatched junction nucleotides: 7. The CDR3 is 13 amino acids. CDR3 residues: CASMPGTGREQYF. As DNA, the CDR3 is TGTGCCAGCATGCCCGGGACAGGGCGCGAGCAGTACTTC.

The rearrangement joins TRBV25-1 to TRBJ2-7, with TRBD1 matching 7 bases. V was pared by 6 bases and J by 6 bases, with 11 bases of the junction left unmatched. Germline CDR1 MGHDK, CDR2 SYGVNS. The CDR3 runs to 14 residues. In DNA form, the CDR3 reads TGTGCCAGCAGCAAAGGGGGCATCAGAACCGAGCAGTACTTC. This translates into CASSKGGIRTEQYF.

The chain joins TRBV9 to TRBJ2-7; D is ambiguous. Deletions cut 1 base from V and 2 bases from J, with 7 bases between. The CDR3 is made up of 13 amino acids. The germline gives CDR1 SGDLS, CDR2 YYNGEE. DNA for the CDR3: TGTGCCAGCAGCGTAAACACCGCCTACGAGCAGTACTTC. This sequence encodes CASSVNTAYEQYF.

V and J are TRBV18 and TRBJ1-3; D is perhaps TRBD1 (5 bases). Trimming took off 3 bases at V and 0 bases at J, with 15 bases between the two ends. The CDR3 is made up of 17 amino acids. Germline loops: CDR1 KGHSH, CDR2 LQKENI. In DNA form, the CDR3 reads TGTGCCAGCTCACCCTCGGGGACGGCGAGCTCTGGAAACACCATATATTTT. This gives the protein CASSPSGTASSGNTIYF.

This chain links TRBV19 with TRBJ2-5; D not resolved. Germline loops: CDR1 LNHDA, CDR2 SQIVND (reference sequence). This CDR3 comprises 15 residues. V was clipped by 3 bases and J by 5 bases, with 16 bases between them. The CDR3 coding sequence is TGTGCCAGTAGTATGCGGAAGTCCCTGAGGGAGACCCAGTACTTC. Its translation is CASSMRKSLRETQYF.

As DNA, the CDR3 is TGCGCCAGCCGACGCGCCGGGACAGACTATGGCTACACCTTC. Amino acid sequence: CASRRAGTDYGYTF. This chain joins TRBV5-1 and TRBJ1-2; 7 nucleotides align to TRBD1. The germline CDR1 and CDR2 sequences are SGHRS and YFSETQ. The V and J ends lost 7 bases and 3 bases, in that order; junction bases with no gene match: 9. The length of the CDR3 is 14 residues.

The chain links TRBV6-5 to TRBJ2-5; D unclear. Germline-derived CDR1 and CDR2 are MNHEY and SVGAGI. V was shortened by 8 bases and J by 2 bases, with 15 bases between the two germline ends. This CDR3 is 14 amino acids long. Here the CDR3 reads CASAIGGAQETQYF. The DNA of the CDR3 is TGTGCCAGCGCCATCGGCGGAGCGCAAGAGACCCAGTACTTC.

This clone was counted once. The genes are TRBV4-3 and TRBJ1-1, with D possibly TRBD1 on 5 matching bases. The CDR3 contains 13 residues. The germline V gene encodes CDR1 LGHNA and CDR2 YSLEER. Trimming left V 10 bases short and J 0 bases short, with 12 bases between. In nucleotides, the CDR3 is TGCGCCACAGACGGACACATGAACACTGAAGCTTTCTTT. Residues: CATDGHMNTEAFF.